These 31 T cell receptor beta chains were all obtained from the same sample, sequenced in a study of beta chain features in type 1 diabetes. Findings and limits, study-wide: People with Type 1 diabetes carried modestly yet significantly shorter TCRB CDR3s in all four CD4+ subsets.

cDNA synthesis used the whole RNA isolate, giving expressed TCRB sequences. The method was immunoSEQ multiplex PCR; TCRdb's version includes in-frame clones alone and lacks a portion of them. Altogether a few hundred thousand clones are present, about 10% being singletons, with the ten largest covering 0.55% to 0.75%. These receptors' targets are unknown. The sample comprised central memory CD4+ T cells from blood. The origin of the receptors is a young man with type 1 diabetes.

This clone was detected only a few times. This CDR3 is CASNLAIADTQYF. DNA for the CDR3: TGTGCCAGCAACCTAGCAATTGCAGATACGCAGTATTTT. The J gene is TRBJ2-3, the V gene TRBV2, with a tentative D call TRBD2 (5 bases). This CDR3 has 13 residues. The V gene's germline CDR1 is SNHLY and CDR2 FYNNEI. V shed 7 bases and J shed 4 bases, with 12 bases lying between them.

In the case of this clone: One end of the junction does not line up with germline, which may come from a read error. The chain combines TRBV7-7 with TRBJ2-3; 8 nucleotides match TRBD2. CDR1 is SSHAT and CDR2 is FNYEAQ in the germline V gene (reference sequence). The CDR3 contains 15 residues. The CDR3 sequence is CASSQSGGGTDTQYF. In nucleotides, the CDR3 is TGTGCTAGCAGCCAAAGCGGGGGCGGCACAGATACGCAGTATTTT.

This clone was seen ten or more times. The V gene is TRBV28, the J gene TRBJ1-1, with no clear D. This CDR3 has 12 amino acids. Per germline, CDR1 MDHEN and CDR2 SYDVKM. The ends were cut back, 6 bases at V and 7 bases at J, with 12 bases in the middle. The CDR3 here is CASSATLDEAFF. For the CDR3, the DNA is TGTGCCAGCAGCGCGACACTGGATGAAGCTTTCTTT.

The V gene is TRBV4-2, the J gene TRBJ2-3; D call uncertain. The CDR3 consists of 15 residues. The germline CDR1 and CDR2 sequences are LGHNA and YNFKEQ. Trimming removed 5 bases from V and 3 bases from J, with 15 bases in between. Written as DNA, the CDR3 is TGTGCCAGCAGCTTGAACCCCTCCGGGACAGATACGCAGTATTTT. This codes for CASSLNPSGTDTQYF.

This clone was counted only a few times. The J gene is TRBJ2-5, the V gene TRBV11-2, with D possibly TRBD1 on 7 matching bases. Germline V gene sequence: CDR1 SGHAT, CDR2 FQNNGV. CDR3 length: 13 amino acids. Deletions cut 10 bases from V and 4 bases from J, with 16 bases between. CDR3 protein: CATKEGALETQYF. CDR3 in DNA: TGTGCCACCAAGGAGGGGGCGCTAGAGACCCAGTACTTC. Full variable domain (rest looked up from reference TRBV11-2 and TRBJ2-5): EAGVAQSPRYKIIEKRQSVAFWCNPISGHATLYWYQQILGQGPKLLIQFQNNGVVDDSQLPKDRFSAERLKGVDSTLKIQPAKLEDSAVYLCATKEGALETQYFGPGTRLLVL.

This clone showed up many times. CDR3 residues: CASSLVGATRNEQFF. Here the CDR3 DNA reads TGTGCCAGCAGCTTAGTGGGCGCCACGCGTAATGAGCAGTTCTTC. V is TRBV7-2 and J is TRBJ2-1; D is ambiguous. The CDR3 spans 15 residues. Germline CDR1 is SGHTA and CDR2 is FQGNSA. Between the trimmed V and J ends, which lost 1 base and 7 bases, there was a span of 14 bases.

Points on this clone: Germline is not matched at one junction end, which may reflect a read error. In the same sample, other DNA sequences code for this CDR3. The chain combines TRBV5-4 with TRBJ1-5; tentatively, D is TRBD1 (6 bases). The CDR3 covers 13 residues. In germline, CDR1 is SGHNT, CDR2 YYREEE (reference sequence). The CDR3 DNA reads TGCGCCAGCAGTCAACAGGGAAATCAGCCCCAGCATTTT. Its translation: CASSQQGNQPQHF.

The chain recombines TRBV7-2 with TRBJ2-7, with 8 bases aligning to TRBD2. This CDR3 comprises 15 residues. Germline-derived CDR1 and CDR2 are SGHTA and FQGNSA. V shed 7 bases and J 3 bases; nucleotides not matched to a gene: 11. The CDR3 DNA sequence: TGTGCCAGCACCCCGGGGGGGGGCGGAGGCTACGAGCAGTACTTC. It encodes CASTPGGGGGYEQYF.

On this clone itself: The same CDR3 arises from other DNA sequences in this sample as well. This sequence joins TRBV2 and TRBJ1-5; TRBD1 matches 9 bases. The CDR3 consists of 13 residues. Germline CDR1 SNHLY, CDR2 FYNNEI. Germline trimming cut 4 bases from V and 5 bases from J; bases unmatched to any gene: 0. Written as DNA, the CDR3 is TGTGCCAGCAGTGGGACAGGGGATCAGCCCCAGCATTTT. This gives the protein CASSGTGDQPQHF. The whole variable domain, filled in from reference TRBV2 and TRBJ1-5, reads EPEVTQTPSHQVTQMGQEVILRCVPISNHLYFYWYRQILGQKVEFLVSFYNNEISEKSEIFDDQFSVERPDGSNFTLKIRSTKLEDSAMYFCASSGTGDQPQHFGDGTRLSIL.

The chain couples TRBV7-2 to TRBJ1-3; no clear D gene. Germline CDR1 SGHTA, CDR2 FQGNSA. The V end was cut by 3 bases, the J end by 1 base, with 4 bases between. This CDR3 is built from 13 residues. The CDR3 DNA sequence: TGTGCCAGCAGCTTGTCTTCTGGAAACACCATATATTTT. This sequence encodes CASSLSSGNTIYF.

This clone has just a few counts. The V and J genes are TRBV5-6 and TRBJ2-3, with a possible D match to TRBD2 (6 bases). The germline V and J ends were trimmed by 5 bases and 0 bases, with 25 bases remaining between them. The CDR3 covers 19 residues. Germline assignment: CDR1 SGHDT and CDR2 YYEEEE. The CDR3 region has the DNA TGTGCCAGCAGATCATCTTCGGGACTGCGAAGCGATAGCACAGATACGCAGTATTTT. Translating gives CASRSSSGLRSDSTDTQYF.

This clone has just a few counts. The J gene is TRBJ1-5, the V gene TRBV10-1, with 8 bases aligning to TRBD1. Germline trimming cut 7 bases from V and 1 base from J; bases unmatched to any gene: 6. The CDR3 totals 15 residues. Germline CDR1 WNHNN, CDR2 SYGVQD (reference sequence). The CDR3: CASIGTGRSNQPQHF. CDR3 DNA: TGCGCCAGCATAGGGACAGGCAGGAGCAATCAGCCCCAGCATTTT.

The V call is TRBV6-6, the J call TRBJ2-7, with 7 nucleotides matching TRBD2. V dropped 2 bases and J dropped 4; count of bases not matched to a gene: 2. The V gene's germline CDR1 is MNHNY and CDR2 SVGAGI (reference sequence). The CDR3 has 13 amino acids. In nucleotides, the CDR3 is TGTGCCAGCAGTTACCCCGGGAGGTACGAGCAGTACTTC. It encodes CASSYPGRYEQYF.

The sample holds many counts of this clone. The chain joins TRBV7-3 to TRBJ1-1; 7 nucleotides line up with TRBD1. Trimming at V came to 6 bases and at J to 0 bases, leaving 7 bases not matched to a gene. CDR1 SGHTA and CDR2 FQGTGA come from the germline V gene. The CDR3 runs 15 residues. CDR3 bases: TGTGCCAGCAGTCGGACCGGGACAGTGAACACTGAAGCTTTCTTT. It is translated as CASSRTGTVNTEAFF.

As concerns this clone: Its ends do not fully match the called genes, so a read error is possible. CDR3: CASSPLGAGHRF. Here the CDR3 DNA reads TGTGCCAGCAGCCCCCTGGGGGCCGGGCACCGGTTC. The V call is TRBV7-8, the J call TRBJ2-7; a weak D match, TRBD1 (6 bases). Germline assignment: CDR1 SGHVS and CDR2 FQNEAQ. The CDR3 has 12 residues.

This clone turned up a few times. CDR3 bases: TGTGCCAGTAGTAAAGGTCGATTGGGCTCTGGAAACACCATATATTTT. Amino acid sequence: CASSKGRLGSGNTIYF. V gene TRBV19 combines with J gene TRBJ1-3; no firm D call. The germline CDR1 and CDR2 sequences are LNHDA and SQIVND (reference sequence). V lost 4 bases and J 0 bases, leaving 13 bases between the germline ends. The CDR3 runs to 16 residues. The full variable domain, completed using reference TRBV19 and TRBJ1-3, is DGGITQSPKYLFRKEGQNVTLSCEQNLNHDAMYWYRQDPGQGLRLIYYSQIVNDFQKGDIAEGYSVSREKKESFPLTVTSAQKNPTAFYLCASSKGRLGSGNTIYFGEGSWLTVV.

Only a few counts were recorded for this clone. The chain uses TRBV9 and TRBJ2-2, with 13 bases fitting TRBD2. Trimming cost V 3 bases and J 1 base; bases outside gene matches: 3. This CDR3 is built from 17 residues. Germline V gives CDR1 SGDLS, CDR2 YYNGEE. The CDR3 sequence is CASSAGLAGMNTGELFF. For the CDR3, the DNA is TGTGCCAGCAGCGCGGGACTAGCGGGAATGAACACCGGGGAGCTGTTTTTT.

The CDR3 loop is CASSLKTGGTEAFF. CDR3 coding DNA: TGTGCCAGCAGCTTAAAAACAGGGGGCACTGAAGCTTTCTTT. The V gene is TRBV7-8, the J gene TRBJ1-1; 8 positions match TRBD1. This CDR3 has 14 residues. V shed 2 bases, J shed 4 bases, and the junction held 3 bases outside the gene matches. The germline CDR1 and CDR2 sequences are SGHVS and FQNEAQ.

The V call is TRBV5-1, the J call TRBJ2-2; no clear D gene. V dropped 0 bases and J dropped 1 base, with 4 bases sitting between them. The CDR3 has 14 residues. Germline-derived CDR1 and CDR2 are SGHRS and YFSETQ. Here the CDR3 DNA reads TGCGCCAGCAGCTTGGCAAAGAACACCGGGGAGCTGTTTTTT. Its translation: CASSLAKNTGELFF.

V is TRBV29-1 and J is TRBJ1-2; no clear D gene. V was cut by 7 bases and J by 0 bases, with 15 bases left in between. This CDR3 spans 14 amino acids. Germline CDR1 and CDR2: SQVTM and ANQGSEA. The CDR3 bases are TGCAGCGGGTATGGATTGGCCCCTAACTATGGCTACACCTTC. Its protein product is CSGYGLAPNYGYTF.

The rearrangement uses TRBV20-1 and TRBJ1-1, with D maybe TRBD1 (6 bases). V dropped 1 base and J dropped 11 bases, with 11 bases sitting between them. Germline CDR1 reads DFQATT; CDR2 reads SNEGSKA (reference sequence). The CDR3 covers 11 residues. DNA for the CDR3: TGCAGTGCTAGAGGGGGGGGGCTGGCTTTCTTT. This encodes CSARGGGLAFF.

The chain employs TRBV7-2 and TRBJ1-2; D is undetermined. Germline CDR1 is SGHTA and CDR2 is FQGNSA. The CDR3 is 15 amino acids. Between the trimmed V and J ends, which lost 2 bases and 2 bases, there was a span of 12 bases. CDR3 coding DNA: TGTGCCAGCAGCTTACCCCAGTCCGCGAACTATGGCTACACCTTC. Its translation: CASSLPQSANYGYTF.

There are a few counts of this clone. The CDR3 DNA is TGTGCCAGCAGCTTAGCGCGGTGGTCTAGAGATACGCAGTATTTT. This sequence encodes CASSLARWSRDTQYF. The chain is built from TRBV7-9 and TRBJ2-3; D unresolved. Per germline, CDR1 SEHNR and CDR2 FQNEAQ (reference sequence). The V and J ends lost 0 bases and 5 bases respectively, with 12 bases between them. There are 15 residues in the CDR3.

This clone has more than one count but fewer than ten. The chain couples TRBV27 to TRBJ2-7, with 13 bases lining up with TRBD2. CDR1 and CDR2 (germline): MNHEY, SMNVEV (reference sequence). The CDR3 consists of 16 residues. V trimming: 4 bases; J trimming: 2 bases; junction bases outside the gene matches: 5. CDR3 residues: CASSYQLAGGTYEQYF. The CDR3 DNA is TGTGCCAGCAGTTACCAACTAGCGGGAGGGACCTACGAGCAGTACTTC.

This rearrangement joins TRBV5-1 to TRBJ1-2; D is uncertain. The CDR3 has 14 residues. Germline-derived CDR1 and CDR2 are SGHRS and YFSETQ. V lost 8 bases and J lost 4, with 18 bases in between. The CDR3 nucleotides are TGCGCCAGTGGGATAGGGTCCTCAGGCTATGGCTACACCTTC. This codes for CASGIGSSGYGYTF.

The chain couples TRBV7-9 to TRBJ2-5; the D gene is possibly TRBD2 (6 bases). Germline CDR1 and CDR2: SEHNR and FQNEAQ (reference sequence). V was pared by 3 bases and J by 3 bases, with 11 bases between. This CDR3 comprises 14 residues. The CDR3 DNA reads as TGTGCCAGCAGCTTGGGACTGAAGGAAGAGACCCAGTACTTC. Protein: CASSLGLKEETQYF.

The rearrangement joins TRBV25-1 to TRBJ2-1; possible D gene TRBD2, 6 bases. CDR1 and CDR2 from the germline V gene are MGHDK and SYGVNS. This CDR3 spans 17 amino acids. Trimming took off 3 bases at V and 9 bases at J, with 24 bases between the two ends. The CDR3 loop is CASSEEFRRVTGSEQFF. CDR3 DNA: TGTGCCAGCAGTGAGGAATTCAGGAGGGTCACCGGGTCTGAGCAGTTCTTC. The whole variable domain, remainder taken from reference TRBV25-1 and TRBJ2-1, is EADIYQTPRYLVIGTGKKITLECSQTMGHDKMYWYQQDPGMELHLIHYSYGVNSTEKGDLSSESTVSRIRTEHFPLTLESARPSHTSQYLCASSEEFRRVTGSEQFFGPGTRLTVL.

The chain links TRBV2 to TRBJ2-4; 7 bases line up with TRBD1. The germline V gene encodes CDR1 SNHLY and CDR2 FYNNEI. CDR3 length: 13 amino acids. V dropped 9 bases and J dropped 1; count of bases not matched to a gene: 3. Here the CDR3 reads CARGTEAKNIQYF. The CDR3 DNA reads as TGTGCCAGGGGGACAGAGGCCAAAAACATTCAGTACTTC.

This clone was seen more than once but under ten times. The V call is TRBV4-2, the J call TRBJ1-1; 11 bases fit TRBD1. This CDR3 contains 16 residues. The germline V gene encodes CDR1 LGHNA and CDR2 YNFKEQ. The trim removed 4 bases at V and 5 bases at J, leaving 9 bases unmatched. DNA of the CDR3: TGTGCCAGCAGCCCCGGGACAGGGGGAAGTAGTACTGAAGCTTTCTTT. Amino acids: CASSPGTGGSSTEAFF.

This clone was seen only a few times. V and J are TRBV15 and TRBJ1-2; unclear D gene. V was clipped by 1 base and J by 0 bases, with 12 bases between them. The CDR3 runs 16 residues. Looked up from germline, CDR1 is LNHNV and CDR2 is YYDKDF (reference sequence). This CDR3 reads CATSRVYAGANYGYTF. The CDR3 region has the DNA TGTGCCACCAGCAGAGTTTACGCGGGAGCTAACTATGGCTACACCTTC.

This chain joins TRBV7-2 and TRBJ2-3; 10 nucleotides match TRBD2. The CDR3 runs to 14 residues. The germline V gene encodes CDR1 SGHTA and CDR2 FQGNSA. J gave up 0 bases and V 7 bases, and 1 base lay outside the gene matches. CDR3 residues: CASTLAGSTDTQYF. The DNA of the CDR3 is TGTGCCAGCACACTAGCGGGGAGCACAGATACGCAGTATTTT.